The clone carrying this T cell receptor (beta chain) was seen more than once but under ten times. The target antigen is unknown. This sample is part of a study of CD8 T cells in ankylosing spondylitis. General observations from the study: There was a TCR beta motif, made of several highly homologous variants, that appeared characteristic of ankylosing spondylitis blood. CD8+ cells made up the disease-linked clones, which were relatively rare in peripheral blood. Previously reported in reactive arthritis synovial fluid and blood were some of the motif variants.

TCRdb ran MiXCR on the 5' RACE reads and lists one entry per CDR3 protein. Of 500,000 to 550,000 distinct CDR3 sequences in the sample, 12% are singletons; the top ten hold nearly 7%. Germline V gene lookup returns CDR1 DFQATT and CDR2 SNEGSKA (reference sequence). The CDR3 contains 19 residues. Losses at the gene ends were 0 bases for V and 6 bases for J; bases not matched to a gene: 19. Sequencing input: blood, either unsorted or a sorted T cell fraction (not recorded which). The rearrangement links TRBV20-1 to TRBJ2-3; 9 bases align to TRBD2. This TCR was recovered from a male donor with ankylosing spondylitis. CDR3 protein: CSARELGRPPGLAGDTQYF. CDR3 nucleotide sequence: TGCAGTGCTAGAGAGCTCGGGAGACCTCCGGGACTAGCAGGCGATACGCAGTATTTT.